This T cell receptor beta chain was observed in a study of blood T cell repertoires in COVID-19. Study summary: The United States, Italy and Spain supplied acute and convalescent COVID-19 samples.

Using immunoSEQ multiplex PCR, the repertoire was profiled, and TCRdb retains in-frame clones only, with some absent. Of approximately 70,000 clones in the sample, roughly 86% were seen once. The CDR3 runs 16 residues. With 5 bases clipped from V and 1 base from J, the junction kept 10 bases outside the gene matches. Germline loops: CDR1 LNHDA, CDR2 SQIVND (reference sequence). Sample: peripheral blood. The TCR sequence derives from a woman aged 55 to 70 with acute or convalescent COVID-19. V is TRBV19 and J is TRBJ2-5, with TRBD1 matching 7 bases. DNA for the CDR3: TGTGCCAGTAGTTCCAGACGACAGGGCGGCCAAGAGACCCAGTACTTC. This encodes CASSSRRQGGQETQYF.